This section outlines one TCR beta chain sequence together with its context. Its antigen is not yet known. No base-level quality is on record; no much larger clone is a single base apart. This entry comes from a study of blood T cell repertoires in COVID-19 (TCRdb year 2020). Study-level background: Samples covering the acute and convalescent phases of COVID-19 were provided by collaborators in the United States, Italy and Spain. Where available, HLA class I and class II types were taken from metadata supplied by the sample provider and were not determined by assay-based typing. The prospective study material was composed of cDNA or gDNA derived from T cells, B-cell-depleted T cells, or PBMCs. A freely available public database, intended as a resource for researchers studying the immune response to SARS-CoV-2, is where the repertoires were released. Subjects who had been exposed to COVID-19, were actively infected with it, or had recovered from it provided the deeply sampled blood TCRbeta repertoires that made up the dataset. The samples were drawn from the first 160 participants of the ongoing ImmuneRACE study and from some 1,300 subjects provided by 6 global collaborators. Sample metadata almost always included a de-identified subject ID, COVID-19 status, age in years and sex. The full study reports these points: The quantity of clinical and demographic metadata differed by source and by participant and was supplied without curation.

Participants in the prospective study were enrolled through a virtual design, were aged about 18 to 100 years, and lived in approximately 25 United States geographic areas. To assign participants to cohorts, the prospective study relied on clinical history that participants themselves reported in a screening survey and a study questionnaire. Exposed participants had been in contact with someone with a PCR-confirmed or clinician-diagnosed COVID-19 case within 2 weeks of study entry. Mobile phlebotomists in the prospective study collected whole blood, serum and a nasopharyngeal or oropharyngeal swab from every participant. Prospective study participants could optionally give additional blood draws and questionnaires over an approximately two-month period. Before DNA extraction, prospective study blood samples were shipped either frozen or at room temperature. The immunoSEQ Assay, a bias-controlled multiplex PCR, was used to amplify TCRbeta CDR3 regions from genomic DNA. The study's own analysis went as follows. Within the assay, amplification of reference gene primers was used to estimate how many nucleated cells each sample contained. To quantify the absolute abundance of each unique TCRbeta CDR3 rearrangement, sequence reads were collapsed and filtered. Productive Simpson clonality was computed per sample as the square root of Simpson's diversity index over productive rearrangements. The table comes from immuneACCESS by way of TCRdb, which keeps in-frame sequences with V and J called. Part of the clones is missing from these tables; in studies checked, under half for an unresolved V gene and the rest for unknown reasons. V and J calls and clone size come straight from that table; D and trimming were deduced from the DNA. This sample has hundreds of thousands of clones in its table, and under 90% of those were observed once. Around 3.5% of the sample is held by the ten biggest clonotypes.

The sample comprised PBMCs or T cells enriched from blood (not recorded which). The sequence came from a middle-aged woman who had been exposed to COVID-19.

The DNA sequence is TGCGCCAGCAGCTTGGGCAGGTTCCGCTACGAGCAGTACTTC. It translates as CASSLGRFRYEQYF. Recombination linked TRBV5-1 to TRBJ2-7; the D gene remains uncertain. Between the V and J ends, shortened by 0 bases and 3 bases respectively, the junction contains 10 bases. From cysteine to phenylalanine, the CDR3 is 14 amino acids long. Only CDR3 DNA is held: 42 bases, read in frame from base 1. The germline V gene sets CDR1 to SGHRS and CDR2 to YFSETQ.